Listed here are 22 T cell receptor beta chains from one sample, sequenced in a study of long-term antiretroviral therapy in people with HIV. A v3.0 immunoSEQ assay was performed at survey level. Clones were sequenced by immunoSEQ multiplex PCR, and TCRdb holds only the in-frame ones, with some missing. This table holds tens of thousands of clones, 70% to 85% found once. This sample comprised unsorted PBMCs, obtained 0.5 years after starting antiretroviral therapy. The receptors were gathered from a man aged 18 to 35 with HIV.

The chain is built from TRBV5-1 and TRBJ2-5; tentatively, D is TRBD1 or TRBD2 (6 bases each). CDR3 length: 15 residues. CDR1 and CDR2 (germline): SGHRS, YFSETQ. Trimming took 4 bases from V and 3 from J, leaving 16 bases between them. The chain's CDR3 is CASSVGWGAEETQYF. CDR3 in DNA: TGCGCCAGCAGCGTAGGGTGGGGGGCCGAAGAGACCCAGTACTTC.

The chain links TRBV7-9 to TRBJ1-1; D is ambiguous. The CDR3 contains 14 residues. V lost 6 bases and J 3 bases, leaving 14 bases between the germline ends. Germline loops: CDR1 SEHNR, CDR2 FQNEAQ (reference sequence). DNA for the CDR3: TGTGCCAGCAGTTCTATAGGGAGTGACACTGAAGCTTTCTTT. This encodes CASSSIGSDTEAFF.

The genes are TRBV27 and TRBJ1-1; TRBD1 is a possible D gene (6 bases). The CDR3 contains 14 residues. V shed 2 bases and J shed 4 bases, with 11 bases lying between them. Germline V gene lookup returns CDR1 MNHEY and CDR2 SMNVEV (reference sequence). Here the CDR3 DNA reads TGTGCCAGCAGTTTACAGGGGTCGGCCACTGAAGCTTTCTTT. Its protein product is CASSLQGSATEAFF.

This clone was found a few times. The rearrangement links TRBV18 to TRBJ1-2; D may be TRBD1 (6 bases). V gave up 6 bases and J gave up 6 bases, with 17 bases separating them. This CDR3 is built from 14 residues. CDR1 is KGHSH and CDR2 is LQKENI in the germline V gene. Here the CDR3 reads CASSPIQGLDGYTF. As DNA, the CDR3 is TGTGCCAGCTCGCCTATACAGGGTTTGGATGGCTACACCTTC.

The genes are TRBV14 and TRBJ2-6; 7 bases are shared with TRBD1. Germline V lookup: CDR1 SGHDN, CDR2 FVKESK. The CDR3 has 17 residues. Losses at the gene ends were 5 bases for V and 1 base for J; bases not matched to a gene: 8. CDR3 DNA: TGTGCCAGCAGCACTCTACAGGGGATGTCTGGGGCCAACGTCCTGACTTTC. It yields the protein CASSTLQGMSGANVLTF. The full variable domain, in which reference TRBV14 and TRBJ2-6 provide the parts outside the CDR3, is EAGVTQFPSHSVIEKGQTVTLRCDPISGHDNLYWYRRVMGKEIKFLLHFVKESKQDESGMPNNRFLAERTGGTYSTLKVQPAELEDSGVYFCASSTLQGMSGANVLTFGAGSRLTVL.

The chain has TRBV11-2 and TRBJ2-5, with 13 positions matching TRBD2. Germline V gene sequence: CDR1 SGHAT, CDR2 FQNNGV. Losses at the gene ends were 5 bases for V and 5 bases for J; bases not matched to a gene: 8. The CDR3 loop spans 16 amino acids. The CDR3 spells CASSRTSGGVFETQYF. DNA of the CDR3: TGTGCCAGCAGCCGAACTAGCGGGGGGGTTTTTGAGACCCAGTACTTC.

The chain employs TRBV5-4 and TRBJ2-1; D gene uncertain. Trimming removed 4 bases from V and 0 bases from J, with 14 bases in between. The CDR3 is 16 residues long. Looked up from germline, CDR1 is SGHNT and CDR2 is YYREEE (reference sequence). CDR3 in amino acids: CASSPWVTSSYNEQFF. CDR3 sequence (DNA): TGTGCCAGCAGCCCTTGGGTAACGAGCTCCTACAATGAGCAGTTCTTC.

The CDR3, as DNA: TGCGCCAGCAGCCATACTTGGGGCGGTTATAATTCACCCCTCCACTTT. It encodes CASSHTWGGYNSPLHF. The rearrangement joins TRBV4-3 to TRBJ1-6; D possibly corresponds to TRBD1 (5 bases). The CDR3 consists of 16 residues. V was cut by 3 bases and J by 4 bases, with 13 bases left in between. Germline loops: CDR1 LGHNA, CDR2 YSLEER.

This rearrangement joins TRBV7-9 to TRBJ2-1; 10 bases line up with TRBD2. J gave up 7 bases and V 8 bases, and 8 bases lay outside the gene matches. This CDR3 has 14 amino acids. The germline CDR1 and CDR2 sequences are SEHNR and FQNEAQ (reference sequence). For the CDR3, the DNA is TGTGCCAGCCTTCTTAGCGGGGGGTGGAATGAGCAGTTCTTC. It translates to CASLLSGGWNEQFF.

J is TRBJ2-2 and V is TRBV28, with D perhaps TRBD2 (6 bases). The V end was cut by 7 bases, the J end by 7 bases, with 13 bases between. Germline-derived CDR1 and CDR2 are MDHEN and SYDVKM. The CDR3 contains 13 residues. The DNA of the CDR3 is TGTGCCAGCACCCTTAGGGACTTCGGGGAGCTGTTTTTT. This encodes CASTLRDFGELFF. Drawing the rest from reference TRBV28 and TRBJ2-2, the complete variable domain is DVKVTQSSRYLVKRTGEKVFLECVQDMDHENMFWYRQDPGLGLRLIYFSYDVKMKEKGDIPEGYSVSREKKERFSLILESASTNQTSMYLCASTLRDFGELFFGEGSRLTVL.

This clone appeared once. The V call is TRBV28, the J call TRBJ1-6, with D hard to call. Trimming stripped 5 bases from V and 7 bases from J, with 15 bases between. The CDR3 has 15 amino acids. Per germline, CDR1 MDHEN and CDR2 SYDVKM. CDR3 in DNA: TGTGCCAGCAGTCTCCCCGGGGTTCAGAATTCACCCCTCCACTTT. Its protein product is CASSLPGVQNSPLHF. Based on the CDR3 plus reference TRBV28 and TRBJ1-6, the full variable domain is DVKVTQSSRYLVKRTGEKVFLECVQDMDHENMFWYRQDPGLGLRLIYFSYDVKMKEKGDIPEGYSVSREKKERFSLILESASTNQTSMYLCASSLPGVQNSPLHFGNGTRLTVT.

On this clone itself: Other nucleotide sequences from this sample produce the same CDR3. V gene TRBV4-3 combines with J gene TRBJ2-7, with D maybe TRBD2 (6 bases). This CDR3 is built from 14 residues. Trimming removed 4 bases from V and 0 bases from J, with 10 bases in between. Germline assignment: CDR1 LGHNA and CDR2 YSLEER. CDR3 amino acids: CASSPRGSSYEQYF. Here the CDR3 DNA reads TGCGCCAGCAGCCCGCGGGGTAGCTCCTACGAGCAGTACTTC.

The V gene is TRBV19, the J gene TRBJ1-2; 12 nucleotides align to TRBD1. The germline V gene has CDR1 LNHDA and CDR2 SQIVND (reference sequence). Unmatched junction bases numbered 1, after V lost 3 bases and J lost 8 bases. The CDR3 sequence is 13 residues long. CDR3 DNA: TGTGCCAGTAGTATCGGGACAGGGGGCGGCTACACCTTC. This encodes CASSIGTGGGYTF.

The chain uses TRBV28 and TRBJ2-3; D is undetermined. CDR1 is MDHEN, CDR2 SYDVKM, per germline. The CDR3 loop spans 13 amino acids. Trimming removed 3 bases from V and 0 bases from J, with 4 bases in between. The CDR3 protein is CASSFGSTDTQYF. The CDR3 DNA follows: TGTGCCAGCAGTTTTGGGAGCACAGATACGCAGTATTTT.

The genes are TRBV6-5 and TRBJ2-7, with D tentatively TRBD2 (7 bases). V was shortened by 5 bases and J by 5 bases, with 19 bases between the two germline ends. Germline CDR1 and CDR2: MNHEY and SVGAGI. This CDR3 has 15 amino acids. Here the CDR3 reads CASSGGAGFVDEQYF. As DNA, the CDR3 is TGTGCCAGCAGTGGGGGGGCTGGGTTCGTCGACGAGCAGTACTTC.

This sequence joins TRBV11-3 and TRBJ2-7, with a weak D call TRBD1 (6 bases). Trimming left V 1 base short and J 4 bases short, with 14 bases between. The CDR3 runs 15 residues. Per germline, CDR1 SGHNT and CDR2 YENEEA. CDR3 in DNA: TGTGCCAGCAGCTTAGGTGGGGGCACCGGGTACGAGCAGTACTTC. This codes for CASSLGGGTGYEQYF.

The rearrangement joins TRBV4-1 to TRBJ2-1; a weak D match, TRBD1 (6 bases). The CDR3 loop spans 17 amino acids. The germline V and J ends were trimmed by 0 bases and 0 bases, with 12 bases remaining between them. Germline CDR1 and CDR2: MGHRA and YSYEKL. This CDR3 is CASSQEGGYDSYNEQFF. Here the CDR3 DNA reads TGCGCCAGCAGCCAAGAAGGGGGTTATGACTCCTACAATGAGCAGTTCTTC.

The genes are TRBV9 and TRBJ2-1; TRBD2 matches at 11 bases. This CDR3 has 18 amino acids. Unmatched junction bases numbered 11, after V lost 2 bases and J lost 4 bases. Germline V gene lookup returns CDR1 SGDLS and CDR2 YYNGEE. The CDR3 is CASSVSGGAGLGYNEQFF. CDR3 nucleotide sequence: TGTGCCAGCAGCGTTAGCGGGGGGGCCGGTCTCGGGTACAATGAGCAGTTCTTC. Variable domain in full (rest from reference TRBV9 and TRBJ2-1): DSGVTQTPKHLITATGQRVTLRCSPRSGDLSVYWYQQSLDQGLQFLIQYYNGEERAKGNILERFSAQQFPDLHSELNLSSLELGDSALYFCASSVSGGAGLGYNEQFFGPGTRLTVL.

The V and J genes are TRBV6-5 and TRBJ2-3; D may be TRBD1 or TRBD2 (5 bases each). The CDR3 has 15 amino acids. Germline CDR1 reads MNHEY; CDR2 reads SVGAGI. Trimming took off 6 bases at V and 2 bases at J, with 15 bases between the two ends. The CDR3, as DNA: TGTGCCAGCAGCCGCCGGGACCTTTACACAGATACGCAGTATTTT. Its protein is CASSRRDLYTDTQYF.

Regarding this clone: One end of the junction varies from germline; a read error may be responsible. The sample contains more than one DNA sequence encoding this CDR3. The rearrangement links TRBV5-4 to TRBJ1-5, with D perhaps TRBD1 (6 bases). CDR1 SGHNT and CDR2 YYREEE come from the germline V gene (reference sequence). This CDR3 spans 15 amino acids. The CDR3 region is CASSLGGDNNQPQHF. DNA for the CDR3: TGTGCTAGCAGCTTGGGGGGGGACAACAATCAGCCCCAGCATTTT.

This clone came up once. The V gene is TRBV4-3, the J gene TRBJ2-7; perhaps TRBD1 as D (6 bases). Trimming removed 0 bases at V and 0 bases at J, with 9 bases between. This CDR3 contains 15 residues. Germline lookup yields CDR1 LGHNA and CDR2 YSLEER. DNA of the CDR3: TGCGCCAGCAGCCAAGAACCGGACAGCTCCTACGAGCAGTACTTC. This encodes CASSQEPDSSYEQYF.

CDR3 in amino acids: CASSAQRSNQPQHF. The CDR3 DNA reads TGTGCCAGCAGCGCCCAACGGAGCAATCAGCCCCAGCATTTT. The gene calls are TRBV2 and TRBJ1-5, with D unclear. CDR1 and CDR2 (germline): SNHLY, FYNNEI. V gave up 6 bases and J gave up 1 base, with 10 bases separating them. This CDR3 region has 14 residues.